Listed below are T cell receptor beta chains from one sample, sequenced in a study of cytomegalovirus exposure and HLA in healthy donors. Sequenced by immunoSEQ multiplex PCR; TCRdb stores in-frame clones only, minus some. This repertoire includes 95,000 to 150,000 clones. The sequencing sample was made of PBMCs. The receptors derive from a man between 35 and 55 years old in good health and CMV-seronegative. The CDR3 runs from the conserved cysteine through the conserved F or W. The D gene is left open where the match is weak.

V gene: TRBV5-1
D gene: -
J gene: TRBJ2-7
CDR3 protein: CASSISQGLSYEQYF
CDR3 DNA: TGCGCCAGCAGCATCAGTCAGGGATTGTCCTACGAGCAGTACTTC

V gene: TRBV7-2
D gene: TRBD2
J gene: TRBJ2-5
CDR3 protein: CASTERGAGVNQETQYF
CDR3 DNA: TGTGCCAGCACCGAAAGAGGGGCGGGAGTGAACCAAGAGACCCAGTACTTC

V gene: TRBV30
D gene: TRBD2
J gene: TRBJ2-5
CDR3 protein: CAWRTQGLVSETQYF
CDR3 DNA: TGTGCCTGGAGGACCCAGGGACTAGTGTCTGAGACCCAGTACTTC

V gene: TRBV5-1
D gene: -
J gene: TRBJ1-5
CDR3 protein: CASSAEPGTLRPQHF
CDR3 DNA: TGCGCCAGCAGCGCGGAGCCCGGGACTCTTAGGCCCCAGCATTTT

V gene: TRBV5-8
D gene: TRBD2
J gene: TRBJ2-5
CDR3 protein: CAIPWGGTSGNLQETQYF
CDR3 DNA: TGTGCCATCCCCTGGGGTGGGACTAGCGGAAACCTACAAGAGACCCAGTACTTC

V gene: TRBV11-1
D gene: TRBD1
J gene: TRBJ2-7
CDR3 protein: CASSRTETGNSYEQYF
CDR3 DNA: TGTGCCAGCAGCCGAACTGAGACAGGGAATTCTTACGAGCAGTACTTC

V gene: TRBV5-1
D gene: TRBD1
J gene: TRBJ2-7
CDR3 protein: CASSIAGTGNYEQYF
CDR3 DNA: TGCGCCAGCAGCATCGCCGGGACAGGGAACTACGAGCAGTACTTC

V gene: TRBV5-1
D gene: TRBD2
J gene: TRBJ2-7
CDR3 protein: CASRFSGTSLNEQYF
CDR3 DNA: TGCGCCAGCAGATTTTCCGGGACTAGTCTCAACGAGCAGTACTTC

V gene: TRBV6-6
D gene: TRBD2
J gene: TRBJ2-2
CDR3 protein: CASRERENTGELFF
CDR3 DNA: TGTGCCAGCAGAGAGCGGGAGAACACCGGGGAGCTGTTTTTT

V gene: TRBV7-7
D gene: -
J gene: TRBJ1-1
CDR3 protein: CASSTDLNTEAFF
CDR3 DNA: TGTGCTAGCAGCACAGACCTGAACACTGAAGCTTTCTTT

V gene: TRBV20-1
D gene: -
J gene: TRBJ2-7
CDR3 protein: CSARGSDEQYF
CDR3 DNA: TGCAGTGCTCGGGGGTCCGACGAGCAGTACTTC

V gene: TRBV29-1
D gene: -
J gene: TRBJ1-1
CDR3 protein: CSPVSQGLPNTEAFF
CDR3 DNA: TGCAGCCCTGTAAGCCAGGGGCTTCCTAACACTGAAGCTTTCTTT

V gene: TRBV2
D gene: -
J gene: TRBJ1-2
CDR3 protein: CASSEMWQGLGYTF
CDR3 DNA: TGTGCCAGCAGTGAAATGTGGCAGGGCTTGGGCTACACCTTC

V gene: TRBV4-1
D gene: TRBD1
J gene: TRBJ2-7
CDR3 protein: CASSQDNVAGGSYEQYF
CDR3 DNA: TGCGCCAGCAGCCAAGATAATGTCGCAGGGGGCTCCTACGAGCAGTACTTC

V gene: TRBV6-1
D gene: TRBD1
J gene: TRBJ1-6
CDR3 protein: CASSGGQGKSPLHF
CDR3 DNA: TGTGCCAGCAGTGGGGGACAGGGTAAATCACCCCTCCACTTT

V gene: TRBV13
D gene: -
J gene: TRBJ2-7
CDR3 protein: CASSLRGLVYEQYF
CDR3 DNA: TGTGCCAGCAGCTTGAGAGGCCTCGTTTACGAGCAGTACTTC

V gene: TRBV28
D gene: -
J gene: TRBJ2-7
CDR3 protein: CASSLGAHNSYEQYF
CDR3 DNA: TGTGCCAGCAGTTTGGGAGCGCATAACTCCTACGAGCAGTACTTC